This TCR beta chain was documented in a study of PD-L1 blockade in urothelial cancer (dated by TCRdb to about 2017). Concerning the study at large: All patients started therapy around 2014 and received atezolizumab 1,200 mg intravenously every 3 weeks. Twenty-five of 29 patients were identified as males with urothelial cancer of bladder origin, and a prior smoking history was reported by 18 of 29 patients. An ECOG performance status of 0 or 1 was recorded for the patients, and 0 to 3 prior chemotherapy regimens had been received by the patients. Blood samples were analyzed at 3 weeks after treatment start (second dose) and at 6 weeks after treatment start. A median of roughly 140,000 T cells and roughly 80,000 unique TCRs was obtained from blood samples, and a median clonality of around 0.072 was observed. The study was an exploratory multi-omic analysis of somatic, immune and clinical correlates of response to PD-L1 blockade with atezolizumab in urothelial cancer. Pretreatment tumor samples, along with matched peripheral blood collected serially before and after atezolizumab treatment, underwent TCR sequencing. Durable clinical benefit meant progression-free survival longer than 6 months, and TCR features were also tested against progression-free and overall survival. In the same patients who had TCR sequencing, pretreatment tumors also underwent whole exome sequencing and RNA sequencing. About 10 patients achieved durable clinical benefit and approximately 20 did not. Pretreatment blood TCR-seq was available for twenty-nine patients, at least one posttreatment blood collection was obtained for about 24 patients, and tumor TCR-seq was available for about 24 patients. Points the paper makes about the study in general: A pretreatment peripheral blood TCR clonality below the median was linked to improved progression-free and overall survival. Greater expansion of tumor-associated TCR clones in peripheral blood 3 weeks after the start of treatment was observed in patients with durable benefit (n ≈ 22, p = 0.022). Because of the small sample size (n of about 30) and the many exploratory analyses performed, the results are intended to be regarded as hypothesis-generating.

For this clone: Its antigen specificity is not known. No much larger clone is present one base from it, and per-base qualities are unavailable.

From V the trimming removes 4 bases and from J it removes 2 bases, while the gene matches leave 1 base of the junction unaccounted for. CDR1 and CDR2, looked up from the germline V gene (reference sequence), are LNHDA and SQIVND. Taken from cysteine to phenylalanine, the CDR3 has 15 residues. Of all the DNA, just the CDR3 is kept, 45 bases in frame from base 1. The time point label, as the study defines it: pretreatment peripheral blood. The cohort comprised 30 or so patients with locally advanced or metastatic urothelial carcinoma treated at Memorial Sloan Kettering on a trial protocol. Peripheral blood mononuclear cells were collected pretreatment and during treatment, with between 1 and 8 total time points obtained per patient. The Qiagen DNeasy Blood extraction kit was used to purify genomic DNA from total PBMCs and tumor samples. PBMCs were collected pretreatment and during treatment, and were isolated and stored as previously described.

To estimate absolute template abundance from read counts, synthetic TCR analog templates were spiked into each PCR. The immunoSEQ assay used bias-controlled V and J gene primers to amplify TCRbeta CDR3 regions from genomic DNA. Rearranged TCRbeta segments were sequenced at approximately 20X coverage. In the authors' own workflow: Sequencing errors were corrected by clustering and CDR3s were annotated against IMGT to assign V, D and J genes. Only productive TCRbeta rearrangements were used in downstream analyses, excluding out-of-frame or stop-codon sequences. Clonality was calculated as one minus the Shannon entropy normalized by the log of the number of unique productive sequences. Clones differing between time points or between blood and tumor were identified using Fisher's exact test with Benjamini-Hochberg correction, with an adjusted p below 0.01 applied as the threshold. TCRdb retrieved this table from immuneACCESS and kept in-frame rearrangements only. Not all clones are present; in checked studies, unresolved V genes account for under half, and no reason is known for the remainder. The V and J calls and clone size come from that table; D and trimming were worked out from the DNA. This sample lists about 72,000 clones; 70% to 90% were detected once. Under 15% of the sample comes from the top ten.

This chain is built from TRBV19 and TRBJ2-3; 12 junctional bases match TRBD2. The TCR comes from a man aged 55 to 70 with urothelial cancer. Specimen: PBMCs, collected around atezolizumab (anti-PD-L1) treatment. The sequence in DNA is TGTGCCAGTAGTAGACTAGCGGGGGCCACAGATACGCAGTATTTT. This yields the protein CASSRLAGATDTQYF.